This is a list of T cell receptor beta chains from one sample in a study of blood T cells in healthy people across ages. Each CDR3 protein is one row after TCRdb ran MiXCR on the 5' RACE reads. The sample has about 670,000 distinct CDR3 sequences; under 65% are singletons. The sequenced sample consisted of blood. Every receptor here comes from a woman older than 75 in good health. Each CDR3 is given with its conserved first and last residue. A D gene is named only where the DNA matches it firmly. Rows give clone size only sometimes, using once, few, many, or a class for an expanded clone.

v_gene: TRBV12-3/TRBV12-4
j_gene: TRBJ2-4
abundance: many
len: 15
d_gene: -
CDR3aa: CASSLLATAKNIQYF
CDR3nt: TGTGCCAGCAGTCTGTTGGCTACAGCCAAAAACATTCAGTACTTC

v_gene: TRBV15
j_gene: TRBJ2-3
abundance: -
len: 15
d_gene: TRBD2
CDR3aa: CATSVGLAGTDTQYF
CDR3nt: TGTGCCACCAGCGTCGGACTAGCGGGCACAGATACGCAGTATTTT

v_gene: TRBV5-1
j_gene: TRBJ2-1
abundance: -
len: 20
d_gene: TRBD1
CDR3aa: CASSLESQGALRISYNEQFF
CDR3nt: TGCGCCAGCAGCTTGGAGAGTCAGGGGGCCCTCCGAATCTCCTACAATGAGCAGTTCTTC

v_gene: TRBV16
j_gene: TRBJ1-2
abundance: -
len: 17
d_gene: -
CDR3aa: CASSQSTLFEGEDGYTF
CDR3nt: TGTGCCAGCAGCCAATCGACATTATTTGAGGGGGAGGACGGCTACACCTTC

v_gene: TRBV27
j_gene: TRBJ2-5
abundance: -
len: 15
d_gene: TRBD2
CDR3aa: CASSSGTSGQETQYF
CDR3nt: TGTGCCAGCAGTTCCGGGACTAGCGGCCAAGAGACCCAGTACTTC

v_gene: TRBV27
j_gene: TRBJ1-6
abundance: -
len: 14
d_gene: -
CDR3aa: CATGDPSSNSPLHF
CDR3nt: TGCGCCACCGGGGACCCTTCGTCCAATTCACCCCTCCACTTT

v_gene: TRBV4-1
j_gene: TRBJ2-1
abundance: -
len: 17
d_gene: TRBD1
CDR3aa: CASSQDLRTGDYNEQFF
CDR3nt: TGCGCCAGCAGCCAAGATCTTAGGACAGGGGACTACAATGAGCAGTTCTTC

v_gene: TRBV5-1
j_gene: TRBJ2-1
abundance: many
len: 14
d_gene: -
CDR3aa: CASMYSGGNNEQFF
CDR3nt: TGCGCCAGCATGTACAGCGGAGGGAACAATGAGCAGTTCTTC

v_gene: TRBV7-2
j_gene: TRBJ2-3
abundance: -
len: 14
d_gene: -
CDR3aa: CASSLDRGRDTQYF
CDR3nt: TGTGCCAGCAGCTTAGATCGGGGGAGAGATACGCAGTATTTT

v_gene: TRBV20-1
j_gene: TRBJ2-3
abundance: -
len: 13
d_gene: -
CDR3aa: CSAQTPAWDTQYF
CDR3nt: TGCAGTGCCCAAACCCCAGCCTGGGATACGCAGTATTTT

v_gene: TRBV5-5
j_gene: TRBJ1-4
abundance: many
len: 14
d_gene: TRBD1
CDR3aa: CASSWTGGNEKLFF
CDR3nt: TGTGCCAGCAGCTGGACAGGGGGGAATGAAAAACTGTTTTTT

v_gene: TRBV5-1
j_gene: TRBJ2-5
abundance: -
len: 13
d_gene: -
CDR3aa: CSSSLRVWETQYF
CDR3nt: TGCTCCAGCAGCTTGCGAGTTTGGGAGACCCAGTACTTC

v_gene: TRBV12-3/TRBV12-4
j_gene: TRBJ2-5
abundance: -
len: 13
d_gene: TRBD1
CDR3aa: CASSRQGKETQYF
CDR3nt: TGTGCCAGCAGTCGACAGGGAAAGGAGACCCAGTACTTC

v_gene: TRBV10-3
j_gene: TRBJ2-7
abundance: -
len: 12
d_gene: TRBD1
CDR3aa: CAITGTAYEQYF
CDR3nt: TGTGCCATCACTGGGACAGCATACGAGCAGTACTTC

v_gene: TRBV5-6
j_gene: TRBJ2-7
abundance: -
len: 15
d_gene: TRBD1
CDR3aa: CASSPRDRKTYEQYF
CDR3nt: TGTGCCAGCAGCCCCCGGGACAGGAAAACCTACGAGCAGTACTTC

v_gene: TRBV7-2
j_gene: TRBJ1-1
abundance: few
len: 18
d_gene: -
CDR3aa: CASSLGRVWDTSNTEAFF
CDR3nt: TGTGCCAGCAGCTTAGGTCGAGTTTGGGACACCTCGAACACTGAAGCTTTCTTT

v_gene: TRBV10-3
j_gene: TRBJ2-2
abundance: -
len: 15
d_gene: TRBD2
CDR3aa: CAISRTSVGAGELFF
CDR3nt: TGTGCCATCAGTAGAACTAGCGTGGGTGCCGGGGAGCTGTTTTTT

v_gene: TRBV7-2
j_gene: TRBJ2-5
abundance: many
len: 14
d_gene: -
CDR3aa: CASSYQTGQETQYF
CDR3nt: TGTGCCAGCAGCTATCAGACAGGCCAAGAGACCCAGTACTTC

v_gene: TRBV4-3
j_gene: TRBJ1-4
abundance: -
len: 15
d_gene: TRBD1
CDR3aa: CASSQDRGASEKLFF
CDR3nt: TGCGCCAGCAGCCAAGACAGGGGGGCCAGTGAAAAACTGTTTTTT

v_gene: TRBV5-1
j_gene: TRBJ1-1
abundance: -
len: 13
d_gene: -
CDR3aa: CASSLVAGTEAFF
CDR3nt: TGCGCCAGCAGCTTGGTGGCGGGTACTGAAGCTTTCTTT

v_gene: TRBV20-1
j_gene: TRBJ2-5
abundance: many
len: 15
d_gene: TRBD2
CDR3aa: CSALLAGSLQKTQYF
CDR3nt: TGCAGTGCCTTACTAGCGGGATCCCTTCAAAAGACCCAGTACTTC

v_gene: TRBV5-1
j_gene: TRBJ2-2
abundance: -
len: 13
d_gene: -
CDR3aa: CASQGGNTGELFF
CDR3nt: TGCGCCAGCCAGGGGGGCAACACCGGGGAGCTGTTTTTT

v_gene: TRBV12-3/TRBV12-4
j_gene: TRBJ1-5
abundance: few
len: 12
d_gene: -
CDR3aa: CASSFGRQPQHF
CDR3nt: TGTGCCAGCAGTTTTGGGCGCCAGCCCCAGCATTTT

v_gene: TRBV20-1
j_gene: TRBJ2-1
abundance: many
len: 13
d_gene: -
CDR3aa: CSASQRSDGEQFF
CDR3nt: TGCAGTGCTTCCCAACGGAGTGATGGTGAGCAGTTCTTC

v_gene: TRBV9
j_gene: TRBJ1-3
abundance: few
len: 14
d_gene: -
CDR3aa: CASSVGPSGNTIYF
CDR3nt: TGTGCCAGCAGCGTTGGACCTTCTGGAAACACCATATATTTT

v_gene: TRBV3-1
j_gene: TRBJ2-2
abundance: -
len: 12
d_gene: TRBD1
CDR3aa: CASSQDRGRLFF
CDR3nt: TGTGCCAGCAGCCAGGACAGGGGACGGCTGTTTTTT

v_gene: TRBV4-1
j_gene: TRBJ1-1
abundance: -
len: 14
d_gene: -
CDR3aa: CASSQGGVGTEAFF
CDR3nt: TGCGCCAGCAGCCAAGGAGGGGTCGGGACTGAAGCTTTCTTT

v_gene: TRBV27
j_gene: TRBJ2-7
abundance: many
len: 14
d_gene: -
CDR3aa: CASKDPSSSYEQYF
CDR3nt: TGTGCCAGCAAAGATCCTTCGAGCTCCTACGAGCAGTACTTC

v_gene: TRBV2
j_gene: TRBJ2-3
abundance: -
len: 13
d_gene: -
CDR3aa: CASNRPLTDTQYF
CDR3nt: TGTGCCAGCAATCGACCTCTCACAGATACGCAGTATTTT

v_gene: TRBV10-2
j_gene: TRBJ2-1
abundance: few
len: 12
d_gene: -
CDR3aa: CASSQVCNEQFF
CDR3nt: TGCGCCAGCAGCCAGGTATGCAATGAGCAGTTCTTC

v_gene: TRBV27
j_gene: TRBJ2-1
abundance: many
len: 18
d_gene: TRBD2
CDR3aa: CASSGGRLAGGSYNEQFF
CDR3nt: TGTGCCAGCAGTGGGGGGAGACTAGCGGGAGGATCCTACAATGAGCAGTTCTTC

v_gene: TRBV5-1
j_gene: TRBJ2-3
abundance: many
len: 15
d_gene: TRBD2
CDR3aa: CASSLEGGSPDTQYF
CDR3nt: TGCGCCAGCAGCTTGGAGGGCGGGAGTCCAGATACGCAGTATTTT

v_gene: TRBV11-1
j_gene: TRBJ1-1
abundance: -
len: 13
d_gene: -
CDR3aa: CTSSPSGGTEAFF
CDR3nt: TGTACCAGCAGTCCTAGTGGGGGCACTGAAGCTTTCTTT

v_gene: TRBV6-5
j_gene: TRBJ2-3
abundance: many
len: 15
d_gene: -
CDR3aa: CASSYSGGAGDTQYF
CDR3nt: TGTGCCAGCAGTTACTCCGGTGGGGCTGGAGATACGCAGTATTTT

v_gene: TRBV15
j_gene: TRBJ2-3
abundance: -
len: 17
d_gene: TRBD2
CDR3aa: CATSRDPTTSGGNTQYF
CDR3nt: TGTGCCACCAGCAGAGATCCTACGACTAGCGGGGGGAATACGCAGTATTTT

v_gene: TRBV5-1
j_gene: TRBJ2-2
abundance: few
len: 15
d_gene: -
CDR3aa: CASSLEWGDTGELFF
CDR3nt: TGCGCCAGCAGCTTGGAGTGGGGGGACACCGGGGAGCTGTTTTTT

v_gene: TRBV7-9
j_gene: TRBJ2-1
abundance: few
len: 17
d_gene: -
CDR3aa: CASSLRRAGVAYNEQFF
CDR3nt: TGTGCCAGCAGCTTACGGAGGGCAGGGGTGGCCTACAATGAGCAGTTCTTC

v_gene: TRBV20-1
j_gene: TRBJ2-7
abundance: -
len: 13
d_gene: TRBD1
CDR3aa: CSGWDRASYEQYF
CDR3nt: TGCAGTGGTTGGGACAGGGCCTCCTACGAGCAGTACTTC

v_gene: TRBV20-1
j_gene: TRBJ2-5
abundance: few
len: 13
d_gene: -
CDR3aa: CSASERQRRKQYF
CDR3nt: TGCAGTGCTAGCGAACGACAGAGACGGAAGCAGTACTTC

v_gene: TRBV25-1
j_gene: TRBJ2-1
abundance: many
len: 16
d_gene: TRBD1
CDR3aa: CASSEPGTARYNEQFF
CDR3nt: TGTGCCAGCAGTGAGCCCGGGACAGCGCGATACAATGAGCAGTTCTTC

v_gene: TRBV24-1
j_gene: TRBJ2-5
abundance: -
len: 14
d_gene: -
CDR3aa: CATGANGEQETQYF
CDR3nt: TGTGCCACCGGAGCGAACGGGGAACAAGAGACCCAGTACTTC

v_gene: TRBV3-1
j_gene: TRBJ2-2
abundance: -
len: 16
d_gene: TRBD2
CDR3aa: CASRAGLASLGGELFF
CDR3nt: TGTGCCAGCAGGGCGGGACTAGCGTCGTTAGGCGGGGAGCTGTTTTTT

v_gene: TRBV5-1
j_gene: TRBJ1-6
abundance: -
len: 14
d_gene: -
CDR3aa: CASSLALPGSPLHF
CDR3nt: TGCGCCAGCAGCTTGGCCCTACCGGGGTCACCCCTCCACTTT

v_gene: TRBV10-3
j_gene: TRBJ2-7
abundance: -
len: 13
d_gene: -
CDR3aa: CAIMGRETYEQYF
CDR3nt: TGTGCCATCATGGGGCGTGAGACCTACGAGCAGTACTTC

v_gene: TRBV25-1
j_gene: TRBJ2-7
abundance: -
len: 12
d_gene: -
CDR3aa: CASSESLGTAYF
CDR3nt: TGTGCCAGCAGTGAATCATTGGGGACTGCGTACTTC